Below, 17 T cell receptor beta chains from the same sample are listed, as sequenced in a study of T cell responses to AZD1222 COVID-19 vaccine. Sequencing was performed with immunoSEQ multiplex PCR; in TCRdb, only in-frame clones are kept and a portion is missing. This table has some 170,000 clones, approximately 90% appearing once. Source: peripheral blood, taken 28 days after the second dose of the MenACWY control vaccine. These receptors came from an adult who received the MenACWY meningococcal vaccine as a control.

V gene TRBV29-1 combines with J gene TRBJ1-1; 7 bases fit TRBD1. The J segment lost 0 bases and the V segment lost 6 bases, leaving 4 bases of the junction unmatched. This CDR3 has 13 amino acids. CDR1 and CDR2 (germline): SQVTM, ANQGSEA. The CDR3 reads CSVKQGLNTEAFF. Written as DNA, the CDR3 is TGCAGCGTAAAACAGGGGCTGAACACTGAAGCTTTCTTT.

V and J are TRBV4-2 and TRBJ1-2, with D hard to call. Germline CDR1 is LGHNA and CDR2 is YNFKEQ. The CDR3 loop spans 14 amino acids. V lost 0 bases, J lost 4 bases, and 9 bases lay in between. The CDR3 reads CASSQDTEVYGYTF. The CDR3 nucleotides are TGTGCCAGCAGCCAAGATACGGAGGTCTATGGCTACACCTTC.

The rearrangement links TRBV7-6 to TRBJ2-1; 7 nucleotides match TRBD2. From germline, CDR1 is SGHVS and CDR2 FNYEAQ. The CDR3 covers 16 residues. The V segment lost 5 bases and the J segment 0 bases; nucleotides outside the gene matches: 7. CDR3 region: CASSRTRPTSYNEQFF. In nucleotides, the CDR3 is TGTGCCAGCAGCAGGACTAGACCAACCTCCTACAATGAGCAGTTCTTC.

V usage is TRBV18 and J usage is TRBJ2-7; TRBD2 might be the D (5 bases). V was cut by 2 bases and J by 3 bases, with 11 bases left in between. There are 14 residues in the CDR3. Germline V gives CDR1 KGHSH, CDR2 LQKENI. The chain's CDR3 is CASSPYSGDYEQYF. As DNA, the CDR3 is TGTGCCAGCTCACCATACAGCGGTGACTACGAGCAGTACTTC. Filled out from reference TRBV18 and TRBJ2-7, the complete variable domain reads NAGVMQNPRHLVRRRGQEARLRCSPMKGHSHVYWYRQLPEEGLKFMVYLQKENIIDESGMPKERFSAEFPKEGPSILRIQQVVRGDSAAYFCASSPYSGDYEQYFGPGTRLTVT.

This chain joins TRBV28 and TRBJ1-2; tentative D call: TRBD1 (6 bases). V dropped 3 bases and J dropped 1 base, with 9 bases sitting between them. Germline loops: CDR1 MDHEN, CDR2 SYDVKM. The CDR3 is 14 amino acids. The DNA for the CDR3 is TGTGCCAGCAGTTTCCACAGGGTTAACTATGGCTACACCTTC. Translation: CASSFHRVNYGYTF.

V is TRBV3-1 (or the pseudogene TRBV3-2) and J is TRBJ2-1; 10 bases fit TRBD2. CDR1 LGHDT and CDR2 YNNKEL come from the germline V gene (reference sequence). The junction had 15 bases not matched to a gene; V was cut back by 6 bases and J by 10 bases. The CDR3 consists of 16 residues. CDR3 sequence (DNA): TGTGCCAGCAGTACCCCGACTAGCGGGTGGGGGGCGGAGCAGTTCTTC. As protein: CASSTPTSGWGAEQFF.

The J gene is TRBJ1-2, the V gene TRBV28, with a weak D call TRBD1 (5 bases). Trimming cost V 2 bases and J 0 bases, with 16 bases left between them. The germline V gene encodes CDR1 MDHEN and CDR2 SYDVKM. The length of the CDR3 is 17 residues. The CDR3 sequence is CASSLRQGRNPNYGYTF. The DNA of the CDR3 is TGTGCCAGCAGTTTAAGGCAGGGAAGGAATCCTAACTATGGCTACACCTTC.

V usage is TRBV7-2 and J usage is TRBJ2-3; a weak D match, TRBD2 (6 bases). This CDR3 comprises 17 residues. Germline CDR1 reads SGHTA; CDR2 reads FQGNSA. Between the trimmed V and J ends, which lost 4 bases and 2 bases, there was a span of 19 bases. The CDR3 DNA reads as TGTGCCAGCAGCTACTTCGCCAGCGGGCGCAACACAGATACGCAGTATTTT. Its translation: CASSYFASGRNTDTQYF.

The chain couples TRBV3-1 (or the pseudogene TRBV3-2) to TRBJ2-7; 7 bases map to TRBD2. The germline gives CDR1 LGHDT, CDR2 YNNKEL (reference sequence). The length of the CDR3 is 13 residues. J lost 6 bases, V lost 3 bases, and 5 bases had no gene match. The CDR3 nucleotides are TGTGCCAGCAGCCATGGGGGAGGGGCCGAGCAGTACTTC. Protein: CASSHGGGAEQYF.

This chain uses TRBV4-1 with TRBJ2-7; D is unresolved. V lost 8 bases and J 0 bases, leaving 14 bases between the germline ends. Germline V gene sequence: CDR1 MGHRA, CDR2 YSYEKL. The CDR3 totals 14 residues. CDR3 DNA sequence: TGCGCCAGCTTTCGGCCCTTAAGCTCCTACGAGCAGTACTTC. Its translation: CASFRPLSSYEQYF.

This clone has a handful of counts. The V and J genes are TRBV5-8 and TRBJ1-2; D unclear. The germline gives CDR1 SGHTS, CDR2 YDEGEE. The CDR3 totals 12 residues. Trimming removed 0 bases from V and 5 bases from J, with 5 bases in between. CDR3 residues: CASSLVEYGYTF. The CDR3 nucleotides read TGTGCCAGCAGCTTGGTGGAGTATGGCTACACCTTC.

V is TRBV19 and J is TRBJ2-1; D is uncertain. The CDR3 totals 14 residues. Per the germline V gene, CDR1 is LNHDA and CDR2 is SQIVND (reference sequence). Trimming removed 5 bases from V and 0 bases from J, with 8 bases in between. The CDR3 spells CASSVVASYNEQFF. CDR3 coding DNA: TGTGCCAGTAGTGTTGTGGCCTCCTACAATGAGCAGTTCTTC.

V and J are TRBV5-4 and TRBJ1-1, with 7 positions matching TRBD1. The germline V gene encodes CDR1 SGHNT and CDR2 YYREEE (reference sequence). V shed 5 bases, J shed 1 base, and the junction held 8 bases outside the gene matches. The CDR3 consists of 15 residues. The CDR3 coding sequence is TGTGCCAGCAGGGTGTCGGCAGGGGGGAACACTGAAGCTTTCTTT. Its protein product is CASRVSAGGNTEAFF.

The rearrangement joins TRBV7-9 to TRBJ1-1, with TRBD1 matching over 8 bases. The CDR3 runs 14 residues. V was pared by 6 bases and J by 6 bases, with 9 bases of the junction left unmatched. Germline-derived CDR1 and CDR2 are SEHNR and FQNEAQ (reference sequence). The CDR3 bases are TGTGCCAGCAGTTCAGGGGGCTCGGCGGCTGAAGCTTTCTTT. Encoded protein: CASSSGGSAAEAFF.

This clone was counted once. V usage is TRBV6-5 and J usage is TRBJ1-5, with 7 bases that match TRBD1. The CDR3 extends over 15 amino acids. Germline trimming cut 6 bases from V and 2 bases from J; bases unmatched to any gene: 7. Germline CDR1 MNHEY, CDR2 SVGAGI. Written as DNA, the CDR3 is TGTGCCAGCAGCGACTCCGGGACAGGCAATCAGCCCCAGCATTTT. Amino acid sequence: CASSDSGTGNQPQHF.

This sequence joins TRBV6-5 and TRBJ2-2, with D hard to call. This CDR3 contains 14 residues. The V gene's germline CDR1 is MNHEY and CDR2 SVGAGI. V was clipped by 2 bases and J by 6 bases, with 10 bases between them. The CDR3 DNA reads as TGTGCCAGCAGTTACATCCGGCAGGCCGGGGAGCTGTTTTTT. It specifies CASSYIRQAGELFF.

The gene calls are TRBV7-2 and TRBJ2-7; TRBD2 matches 7 bases. The germline V gene encodes CDR1 SGHTA and CDR2 FQGNSA. The CDR3 consists of 13 residues. V gave up 4 bases and J gave up 2 bases; unmatched junction bases: 2. The CDR3 reads CASSWEGTYEQYF. The CDR3 DNA reads as TGTGCCAGCAGCTGGGAGGGGACCTACGAGCAGTACTTC.